This passage covers 9 T cell receptor beta chains from one sample sequenced in a study of T cell responses to AZD1222 COVID-19 vaccine. Generated by immunoSEQ multiplex PCR, the TCRdb table keeps only in-frame clones and is missing some. The sample records about 150,000 clones, around 90% being singletons. The sample in question was peripheral blood, obtained 28 days after the second AZD1222 dose. The source is an adult who received the AZD1222 COVID-19 vaccine.

The chain couples TRBV5-4 to TRBJ2-7; D possibly corresponds to TRBD1 (5 bases). Germline assignment: CDR1 SGHNT and CDR2 YYREEE (reference sequence). The V end was cut by 0 bases, the J end by 5 bases, with 15 bases between. This CDR3 is built from 15 residues. CDR3 DNA: TGTGCCAGCAGCTTGGTATCCCAGGGTATTCACGAGCAGTACTTC. Translated: CASSLVSQGIHEQYF.

The chain combines TRBV29-1 with TRBJ1-2; maybe TRBD1 (5 bases). CDR1 and CDR2 from the germline V gene are SQVTM and ANQGSEA. Trimming took off 5 bases at V and 3 bases at J, with 19 bases between the two ends. The CDR3 is made up of 15 amino acids. CDR3 sequence: CSVTAGPQRDYGYTF. The CDR3 DNA sequence: TGCAGCGTTACGGCGGGGCCGCAGAGGGACTATGGCTACACCTTC.

The rearrangement links TRBV14 to TRBJ2-3; 8 bases map to TRBD1. CDR3 length equals 16 residues. Looked up from germline, CDR1 is SGHDN and CDR2 is FVKESK. With 2 bases clipped from V and 4 bases from J, the junction kept 8 bases outside the gene matches. The CDR3 DNA follows: TGTGCCAGCAGCCAACTTTTGCAGGGGGCTGCAGATACGCAGTATTTT. It encodes CASSQLLQGAADTQYF.

J is TRBJ2-6 and V is TRBV5-1; D is unresolved. The CDR3 is 15 residues long. V dropped 3 bases and J dropped 0 bases, with 7 bases sitting between them. Germline assignment: CDR1 SGHRS and CDR2 YFSETQ. CDR3 nucleotide sequence: TGCGCCAGCAGCTACTATAGCTCTGGGGCCAACGTCCTGACTTTC. Translation gives CASSYYSSGANVLTF.

This clone was seen a few times. Compared with germline, one end of the junction differs, possibly owing to a read error. This rearrangement joins TRBV25-1 to TRBJ1-1; 7 nucleotides match TRBD1. The CDR3 sequence is 16 residues long. Germline assignment: CDR1 MGHDK and CDR2 SYGVNS. Written as DNA, the CDR3 is TGTGCCAGCAATGAACGAGGGGGCGCGACGAACACTGAAGCTTTCTTT. Amino acid sequence: CASNERGGATNTEAFF.

The chain combines TRBV6-5 with TRBJ1-2, with a possible D match to TRBD1 (6 bases). The V end lost 7 bases, the J end lost 4 bases, and 19 bases lay between the germline ends. Germline V CDR1 and CDR2: MNHEY, SVGAGI. CDR3 size: 15 residues. DNA for the CDR3: TGTGCCAGCAACCCCGATCCCAGGGGAGGCTATGGCTACACCTTC. It specifies CASNPDPRGGYGYTF.

The rearrangement uses TRBV6-5 and TRBJ2-1, with TRBD1 matching 7 bases. From germline, CDR1 is MNHEY and CDR2 SVGAGI. The CDR3 is 13 residues long. Trimming took 6 bases from V and 7 from J; bases not matched to a gene: 6. The CDR3 bases are TGTGCCAGCAGCTCCGACAGGGCTAATGAGCAGTTCTTC. Translated, it gives CASSSDRANEQFF.

This chain joins TRBV27 and TRBJ1-6; D call uncertain. CDR3 length equals 14 residues. Germline CDR1 reads MNHEY; CDR2 reads SMNVEV (reference sequence). The V end was cut by 0 bases, the J end by 8 bases, with 8 bases between. The CDR3, as DNA: TGTGCCAGCAGTTTATCGGGCAGATATTCACCCCTCCACTTT. The encoded protein is CASSLSGRYSPLHF.

The rearrangement joins TRBV19 to TRBJ2-2, with D hard to call. V dropped 7 bases and J dropped 0 bases, with 9 bases sitting between them. The CDR3 has 14 amino acids. Germline lookup yields CDR1 LNHDA and CDR2 SQIVND (reference sequence). The CDR3 spells CASTQFSNTGELFF. For the CDR3, the DNA is TGTGCCAGTACGCAGTTCTCGAACACCGGGGAGCTGTTTTTT.